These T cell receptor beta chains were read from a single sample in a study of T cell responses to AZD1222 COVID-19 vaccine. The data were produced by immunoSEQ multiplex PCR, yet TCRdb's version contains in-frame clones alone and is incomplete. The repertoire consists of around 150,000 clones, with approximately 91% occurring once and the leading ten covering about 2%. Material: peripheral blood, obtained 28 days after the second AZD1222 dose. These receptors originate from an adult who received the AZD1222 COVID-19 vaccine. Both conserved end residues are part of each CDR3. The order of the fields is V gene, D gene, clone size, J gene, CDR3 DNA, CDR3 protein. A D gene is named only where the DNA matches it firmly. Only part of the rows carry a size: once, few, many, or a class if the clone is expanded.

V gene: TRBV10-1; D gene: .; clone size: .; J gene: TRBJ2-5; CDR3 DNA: TGCGCCAGCAGTGACCCGGGGACGGAGACCCAGTACTTC; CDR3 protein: CASSDPGTETQYF
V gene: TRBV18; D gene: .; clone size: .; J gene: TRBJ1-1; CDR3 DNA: TGTGCCAGCTCACCACGGGATGGATACACTGAAGCTTTCTTT; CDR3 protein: CASSPRDGYTEAFF
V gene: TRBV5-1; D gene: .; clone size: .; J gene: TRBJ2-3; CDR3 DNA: TGCGCCAGCAGCCCCGACCAGGATTGGGATACGCAGTATTTT; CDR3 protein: CASSPDQDWDTQYF
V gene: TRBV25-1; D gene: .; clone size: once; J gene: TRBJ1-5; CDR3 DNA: TGTGCCAGCAGTTTAAGGAATAGCAATCAGCCCCAGCATTTT; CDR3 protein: CASSLRNSNQPQHF
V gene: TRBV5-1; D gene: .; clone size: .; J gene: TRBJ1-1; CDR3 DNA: TGCGCCAGCAGCTTGGGAGGGATGGTGGGCACTGAAGCTTTCTTT; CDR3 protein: CASSLGGMVGTEAFF
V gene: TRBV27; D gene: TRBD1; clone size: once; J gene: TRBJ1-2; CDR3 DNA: TGTGCCAGCAGTCCCCAGGGGGACTATGGCTACACCTTC; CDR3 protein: CASSPQGDYGYTF
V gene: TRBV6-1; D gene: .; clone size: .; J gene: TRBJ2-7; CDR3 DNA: TGTGCCAGCAGTGAAGCTAATAACAACGAGCAGTACTTC; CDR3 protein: CASSEANNNEQYF
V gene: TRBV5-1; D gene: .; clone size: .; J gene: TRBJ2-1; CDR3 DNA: TGCGCCAGCAGCTTGGAATCCGACAATGAGCAGTTCTTC; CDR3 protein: CASSLESDNEQFF
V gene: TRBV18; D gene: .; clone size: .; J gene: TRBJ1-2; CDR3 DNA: TGTGCCAGCTCACCGGCCGGGGCGGGCTATGGCTACACCTTC; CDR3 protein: CASSPAGAGYGYTF
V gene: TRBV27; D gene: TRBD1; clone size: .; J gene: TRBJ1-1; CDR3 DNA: TGTGCCAGCAGTCTGACAGGGGGCAACACTGAAGCTTTCTTT; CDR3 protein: CASSLTGGNTEAFF
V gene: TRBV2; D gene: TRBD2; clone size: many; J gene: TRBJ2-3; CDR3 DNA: TGTGCCAGCAGCTTAAATAGCGGGGCAGGCACAGATACGCAGTATTTT; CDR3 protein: CASSLNSGAGTDTQYF
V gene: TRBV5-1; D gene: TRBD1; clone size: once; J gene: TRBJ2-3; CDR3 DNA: TGCGCCAGCAGCTCCGGACCCGGGGAGACAGGGGGTTATGTCGGGCTTTTCACAGATACGCAGTATTTT; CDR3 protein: CASSSGPGETGGYVGLFTDTQYF
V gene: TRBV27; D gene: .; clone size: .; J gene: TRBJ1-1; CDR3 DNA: TGTGCCAGCAGTTTCCCGGGGGGGACTGAAGCTTTCTTT; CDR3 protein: CASSFPGGTEAFF
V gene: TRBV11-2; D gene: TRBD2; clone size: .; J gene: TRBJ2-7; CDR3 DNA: TGTGCCAGCAGCTTACGAGGGGAGGGCTACGAGCAGTACTTC; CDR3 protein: CASSLRGEGYEQYF
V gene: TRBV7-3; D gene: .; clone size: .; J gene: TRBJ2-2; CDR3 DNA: TGTGCCAGCAGCTTAACCCCCCCTGGGAGGAAGGGAGGCACCGGGGAGCTGTTTTTT; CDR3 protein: CASSLTPPGRKGGTGELFF
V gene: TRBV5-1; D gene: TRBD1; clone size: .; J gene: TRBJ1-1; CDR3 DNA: TGCGCCAGCAGCTTTCGACAGGGGGAGAACACTGAAGCTTTCTTT; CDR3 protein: CASSFRQGENTEAFF
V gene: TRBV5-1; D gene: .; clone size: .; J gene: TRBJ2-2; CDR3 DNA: TGCGCCAGCAGCACCCTTCCCGGGCCCCGGACCGGGGAGCTGTTTTTT; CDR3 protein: CASSTLPGPRTGELFF
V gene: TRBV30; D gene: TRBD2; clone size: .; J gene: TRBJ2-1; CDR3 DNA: TGTGCCTGGAGTGTAATCGGGAGGAACTCCTACAATGAGCAGTTCTTC; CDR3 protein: CAWSVIGRNSYNEQFF
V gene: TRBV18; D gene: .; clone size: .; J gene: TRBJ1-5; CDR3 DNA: TGTGCCAGCTCACCTCAGGGGAGCAATCAGCCCCAGCATTTT; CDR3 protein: CASSPQGSNQPQHF
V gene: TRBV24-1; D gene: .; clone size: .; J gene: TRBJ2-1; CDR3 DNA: TGTGCCACCAGTGACCCTTACAATGAGCAGTTCTTC; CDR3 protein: CATSDPYNEQFF
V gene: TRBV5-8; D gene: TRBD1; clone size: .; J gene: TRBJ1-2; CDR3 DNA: TGTGCCAGCAGCTCGCTCCGGACAGGCAACTATGGCTACACCTTC; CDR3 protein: CASSSLRTGNYGYTF
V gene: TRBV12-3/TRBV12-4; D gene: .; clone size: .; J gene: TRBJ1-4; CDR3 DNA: TGTGCCAGCAGTTTTTCGCTTGAAAAACTGTTTTTT; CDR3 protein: CASSFSLEKLFF
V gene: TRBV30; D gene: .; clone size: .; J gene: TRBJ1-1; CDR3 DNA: TGTGCCTGGAGTCGGGGGGGGATTTTGAACACTGAAGCTTTCTTT; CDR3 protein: CAWSRGGILNTEAFF
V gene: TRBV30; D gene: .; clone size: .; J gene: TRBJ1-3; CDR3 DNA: TGTGCCTGGAGCTCCTGGGGACGCATCTCTGGAAACACCATATATTTT; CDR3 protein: CAWSSWGRISGNTIYF
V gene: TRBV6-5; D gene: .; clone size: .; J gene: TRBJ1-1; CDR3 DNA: TGTGCCAGCAAAAAGGGGACGGTGAACACTGAAGCTTTCTTT; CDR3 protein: CASKKGTVNTEAFF
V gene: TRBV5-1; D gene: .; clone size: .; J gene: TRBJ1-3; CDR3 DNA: TGCGCCAGCAGCTTGGCAGGCATCTCTGGAAACACCATATATTTT; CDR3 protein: CASSLAGISGNTIYF
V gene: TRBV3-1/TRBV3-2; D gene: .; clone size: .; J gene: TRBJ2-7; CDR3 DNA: TGTGCCAGCAGCCAAGATTTAGGGGCCCCCTACGAGCAGTACTTC; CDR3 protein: CASSQDLGAPYEQYF
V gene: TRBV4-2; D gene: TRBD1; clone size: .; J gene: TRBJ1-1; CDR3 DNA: TGTGCCAGCAGCCAGGGACAGGGGAACACTGAAGCTTTCTTT; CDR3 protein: CASSQGQGNTEAFF
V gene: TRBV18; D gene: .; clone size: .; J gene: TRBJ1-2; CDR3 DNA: TGTGCCAGCTCACCACCGTACGAGGTCGCTAACTATGGCTACACCTTC; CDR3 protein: CASSPPYEVANYGYTF
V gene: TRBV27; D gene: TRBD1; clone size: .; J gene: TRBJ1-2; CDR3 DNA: TGTGCCAGTAAAATTCCACAGGGGGACGGCTACACCTTC; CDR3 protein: CASKIPQGDGYTF
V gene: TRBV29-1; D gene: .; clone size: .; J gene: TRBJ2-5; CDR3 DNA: TGCAGCGTTTCAGGCAGGCAGGGCGGCTGGGAGACCCAGTACTTC; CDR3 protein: CSVSGRQGGWETQYF
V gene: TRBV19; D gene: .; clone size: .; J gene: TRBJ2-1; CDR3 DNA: TGTGCCAGTAGTAGGGATTTCCGGGGTGAGCAGTTCTTC; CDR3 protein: CASSRDFRGEQFF
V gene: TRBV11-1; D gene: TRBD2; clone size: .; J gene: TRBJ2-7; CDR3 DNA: TGTGCCAGCAGACCTAGCGGGAGACACTACGAGCAGTACTTC; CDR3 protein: CASRPSGRHYEQYF
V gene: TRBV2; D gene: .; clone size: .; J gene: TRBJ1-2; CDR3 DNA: TGTGCCAGCAGTGGGGCAGGGTATGGCTACACCTTC; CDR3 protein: CASSGAGYGYTF
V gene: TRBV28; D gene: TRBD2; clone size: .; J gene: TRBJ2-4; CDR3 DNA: TGTGCCAGCAGACAGAGCGGGAGGGCTCAGTACTTC; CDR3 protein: CASRQSGRAQYF
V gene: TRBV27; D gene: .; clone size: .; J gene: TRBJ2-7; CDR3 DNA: TGTGCCAGCCGCCTTAGAAGGACGGGATACGAGCAGTACTTC; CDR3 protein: CASRLRRTGYEQYF
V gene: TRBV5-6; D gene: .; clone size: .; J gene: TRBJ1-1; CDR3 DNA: TGTGCCAGCAGCTTGGTGGGGGGCCTGAACACTGAAGCTTTCTTT; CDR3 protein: CASSLVGGLNTEAFF
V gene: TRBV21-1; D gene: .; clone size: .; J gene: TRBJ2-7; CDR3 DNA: TGTGCCAGCAGCAAGGAAGGACTAGCGGTACGAGTTTCCTACGAGCAGTACTTC; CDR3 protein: CASSKEGLAVRVSYEQYF
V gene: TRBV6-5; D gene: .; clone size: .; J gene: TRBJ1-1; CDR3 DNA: TGTGCCAGCAGTTATCGGGGGGCTGAAGCTTTCTTT; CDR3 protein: CASSYRGAEAFF
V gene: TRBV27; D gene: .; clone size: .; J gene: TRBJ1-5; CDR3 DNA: TGTGCCAGCAGGCCCGACGGGGCAGGCAATCAGCCCCAGCATTTT; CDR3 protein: CASRPDGAGNQPQHF
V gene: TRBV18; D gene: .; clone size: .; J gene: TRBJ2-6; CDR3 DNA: TGTGCCAGCTCATTTCGCTCTGGGGCCAACGTCCTGACTTTC; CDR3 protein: CASSFRSGANVLTF
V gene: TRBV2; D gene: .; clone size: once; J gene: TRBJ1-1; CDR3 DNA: TGTGCCAGCAAATTATCGGGGGACACTGAAGCTTTCTTT; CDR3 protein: CASKLSGDTEAFF
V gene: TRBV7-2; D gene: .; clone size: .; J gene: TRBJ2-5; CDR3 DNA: TGTGCCAGCAGCTCAGGGGAGACCCAGTACTTC; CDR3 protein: CASSSGETQYF
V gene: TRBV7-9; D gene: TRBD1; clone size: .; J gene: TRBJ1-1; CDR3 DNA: TGTGCCAGCAGCCTTACACAGGGGGAGGCTTTCTTT; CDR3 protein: CASSLTQGEAFF
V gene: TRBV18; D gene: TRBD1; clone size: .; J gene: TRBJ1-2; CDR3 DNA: TGTGCCAGCTCGCACCAGACACCCCGGGACAGCGCCTTCAACTATGGCTACACCTTC; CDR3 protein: CASSHQTPRDSAFNYGYTF
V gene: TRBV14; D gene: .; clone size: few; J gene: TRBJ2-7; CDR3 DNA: TGTGCCAGCAGCCAAGGGGTCGGCGAGCAGTACTTC; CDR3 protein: CASSQGVGEQYF
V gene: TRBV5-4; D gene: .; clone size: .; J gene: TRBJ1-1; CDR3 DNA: TGTGCCAGCAGCTTGGGTGGCCTCGGCGCTGAAGCTTTCTTT; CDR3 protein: CASSLGGLGAEAFF
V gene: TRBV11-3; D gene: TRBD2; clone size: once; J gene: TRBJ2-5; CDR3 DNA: TGTGCCAGCAGCTTAGGAGGCGGGGGGCGCCAAGAGACCCAGTACTTC; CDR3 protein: CASSLGGGGRQETQYF
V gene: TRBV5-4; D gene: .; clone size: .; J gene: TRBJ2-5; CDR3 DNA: TGTGCCAGCAGCTTGGAGGGCCAGCTCGGGACCCAGTACTTC; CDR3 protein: CASSLEGQLGTQYF
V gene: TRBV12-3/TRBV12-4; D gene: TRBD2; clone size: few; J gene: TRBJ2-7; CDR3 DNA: TGTGCCAGCAGACTAGCGGGAGGGCTGGAGCAGTACTTC; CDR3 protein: CASRLAGGLEQYF
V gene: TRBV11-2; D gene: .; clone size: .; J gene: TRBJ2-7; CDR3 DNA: TGTGCCAGCAGCTTACGCCGGGACCCGAACTACGAGCAGTACTTC; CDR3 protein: CASSLRRDPNYEQYF
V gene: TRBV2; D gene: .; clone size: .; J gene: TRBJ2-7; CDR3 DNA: TGTGCCAGCAGGGAACAGGGAGGGCGCTTTCCCGAGCAGTACTTC; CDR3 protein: CASREQGGRFPEQYF
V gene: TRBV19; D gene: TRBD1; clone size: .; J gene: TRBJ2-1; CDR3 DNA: TGTGCCAGTAGTACGAGGATACAGGGGAACAATGAGCAGTTCTTC; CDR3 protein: CASSTRIQGNNEQFF
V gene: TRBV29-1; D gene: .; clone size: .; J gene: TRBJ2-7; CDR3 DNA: TGCAGCGTAACCGGACAGCTCTACGAGCAGTACTTC; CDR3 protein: CSVTGQLYEQYF
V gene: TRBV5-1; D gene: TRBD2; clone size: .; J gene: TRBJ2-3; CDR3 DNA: TGCGCCAGCCATACCCGGAGCGGGAGGGGGACAGATACGCAGTATTTT; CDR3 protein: CASHTRSGRGTDTQYF